A single sample is the source of the 22 T cell receptor beta chains below, sequenced in a study of blood T cell repertoires in COVID-19. Generated by immunoSEQ multiplex PCR, the TCRdb table keeps only in-frame clones and is missing some. This table has a few hundred thousand clones, 88% appearing once. The sequenced material came from PBMCs or T cells enriched from blood (not recorded which). The receptors derive from a woman aged 40 to 49 with acute COVID-19.

The chain recombines TRBV29-1 with TRBJ2-3, with D possibly matching TRBD1 (6 bases). This CDR3 comprises 13 residues. The V gene's germline CDR1 is SQVTM and CDR2 ANQGSEA. The V end was cut by 7 bases, the J end by 4 bases, with 15 bases between. CDR3 region: CSADPQGADTQYF. The CDR3 DNA reads TGCAGCGCTGATCCACAGGGCGCAGATACGCAGTATTTT.

The chain employs TRBV3-1 (or the pseudogene TRBV3-2) and TRBJ1-1; D gene unclear. The ends were cut back, 1 base at V and 4 bases at J, with 13 bases in the middle. The CDR3 runs 15 residues. CDR1 is LGHDT and CDR2 is YNNKEL in the germline V gene (reference sequence). CDR3 sequence: CASSQVRMNATEAFF. CDR3 nucleotides: TGTGCCAGCAGCCAAGTGCGGATGAACGCCACTGAAGCTTTCTTT.

The CDR3 DNA reads TGTGCCACCAGTGATTCCGACAGGGAATTAGATACGCAGTATTTT. Its protein is CATSDSDRELDTQYF. The V and J genes are TRBV24-1 and TRBJ2-3, with 7 nucleotides matching TRBD1. V shed 2 bases and J 5 bases; nucleotides not matched to a gene: 6. CDR1 KGHDR and CDR2 SFDVKD come from the germline V gene. CDR3 length: 15 residues.

The chain employs TRBV11-2 and TRBJ1-1; D uncertain. V lost 4 bases and J lost 6, with 15 bases in between. The CDR3 runs 14 residues. Germline values: CDR1 SGHAT, CDR2 FQNNGV. The CDR3 DNA follows: TGTGCCAGCAGCTCGGAGGTGAGGGCCCCTGAAGCTTTCTTT. Protein: CASSSEVRAPEAFF.

V gene TRBV5-4 combines with J gene TRBJ1-1, with 7 bases fitting TRBD1. Germline CDR1 and CDR2: SGHNT and YYREEE (reference sequence). The CDR3 extends over 13 amino acids. Germline trimming cut 4 bases from V and 7 bases from J; bases unmatched to any gene: 7. For the CDR3, the DNA is TGTGCCAGCAGCCGGGGACAGAGACTTGAAGCTTTCTTT. Protein: CASSRGQRLEAFF.

The chain joins TRBV11-2 to TRBJ1-6; the D is unclear. This CDR3 is 12 amino acids long. V gave up 5 bases and J gave up 6 bases, with 5 bases separating them. Germline V CDR1 and CDR2: SGHAT, FQNNGV. This CDR3 is CASSQFNSPLHF. CDR3 DNA: TGTGCCAGCAGCCAATTTAATTCACCCCTCCACTTT.

This clone has a single count. The identical CDR3 is also encoded by other nucleotide sequences in the sample. V and J are TRBV5-1 and TRBJ1-4; D gene uncertain. The CDR3 is 15 residues long. Trimming took off 0 bases at V and 0 bases at J, with 6 bases between the two ends. Germline loops: CDR1 SGHRS, CDR2 YFSETQ. CDR3 in DNA: TGCGCCAGCAGCTTGGCGTCCGCAACTAATGAAAAACTGTTTTTT. Its translation is CASSLASATNEKLFF.

V usage is TRBV5-4 and J usage is TRBJ1-3; D call uncertain. The V end was cut by 0 bases, the J end by 8 bases, with 15 bases between. Germline values: CDR1 SGHNT, CDR2 YYREEE (reference sequence). This CDR3 comprises 15 residues. The CDR3 nucleotides read TGTGCCAGCAGCTTGGCCGGCCAGGTCGCCGACACCATATATTTT. Protein product: CASSLAGQVADTIYF.

The genes are TRBV7-2 and TRBJ2-3; TRBD1 matches at 8 bases. Trimming cost V 1 base and J 1 base; bases outside gene matches: 4. Germline V gives CDR1 SGHTA, CDR2 FQGNSA. There are 16 residues in the CDR3. For the CDR3, the DNA is TGTGCCAGCAGCTTAGACCCGGGACAGGGCACAGATACGCAGTATTTT. It yields the protein CASSLDPGQGTDTQYF. The full variable domain, its missing parts supplied by reference TRBV7-2 and TRBJ2-3, is GAGVSQSPSNKVTEKGKDVELRCDPISGHTALYWYRQSLGQGLEFLIYFQGNSAPDKSGLPSDRFSAERTGGSVSTLTIQRTQQEDSAVYLCASSLDPGQGTDTQYFGPGTRLTVL.

The chain recombines TRBV11-2 with TRBJ2-7; 8 nucleotides align to TRBD2. V shed 5 bases and J 2 bases; nucleotides not matched to a gene: 2. This CDR3 comprises 13 residues. Germline V gene lookup returns CDR1 SGHAT and CDR2 FQNNGV. The CDR3 DNA reads TGTGCCAGCAGCCCGGGAGGGCCCTACGAGCAGTACTTC. Protein product: CASSPGGPYEQYF.

The rearrangement links TRBV29-1 to TRBJ2-1, with a possible D match to TRBD2 (5 bases). This CDR3 is 17 amino acids long. V was pared by 0 bases and J by 7 bases, with 22 bases between. CDR1 SQVTM and CDR2 ANQGSEA come from the germline V gene. DNA of the CDR3: TGCAGCGTTGAAGAAGTCCCGGGGTTGGCATACTATAATGAGCAGTTCTTC. This translates into CSVEEVPGLAYYNEQFF.

This chain uses TRBV27 with TRBJ1-2; a possible D gene is TRBD1 (5 bases). This CDR3 comprises 12 residues. Germline V gives CDR1 MNHEY, CDR2 SMNVEV (reference sequence). V lost 6 bases to trimming and J lost 1 base, with 6 bases between them. CDR3 nucleotides: TGTGCCAGCAGCCAGGGTAACTATGGCTACACCTTC. Translation gives CASSQGNYGYTF.

The chain combines TRBV16 with TRBJ1-5; D is unresolved. This CDR3 is built from 13 residues. The germline CDR1 and CDR2 sequences are KGHSY and FQNENV. The ends were cut back, 5 bases at V and 7 bases at J, with 12 bases in the middle. The chain's CDR3 is CASSDNVEQPQHF. In DNA, the CDR3 is TGTGCCAGCAGCGACAATGTAGAGCAGCCCCAGCATTTT.

This rearrangement joins TRBV19 to TRBJ1-1, with D unresolved. There are 13 residues in the CDR3. Trimming stripped 3 bases from V and 4 bases from J, with 9 bases between. Germline values: CDR1 LNHDA, CDR2 SQIVND (reference sequence). The CDR3 nucleotides are TGTGCCAGTAGTATGAGAGGGCTCACTGAAGCTTTCTTT. This translates into CASSMRGLTEAFF.

The CDR3 nucleotides are TGTGCCATCCGACAGGAGAAATTCTACGAGCAGTACTTC. Its translation: CAIRQEKFYEQYF. The J gene is TRBJ2-7, the V gene TRBV10-3, with D perhaps TRBD1 (6 bases). V was shortened by 8 bases and J by 3 bases, with 14 bases between the two germline ends. This CDR3 is built from 13 residues. Germline lookup yields CDR1 ENHRY and CDR2 SYGVKD.

The chain links TRBV2 to TRBJ2-2; 7 bases fit TRBD2. V shed 6 bases and J 0 bases; nucleotides not matched to a gene: 7. Germline values: CDR1 SNHLY, CDR2 FYNNEI. CDR3 length: 16 amino acids. The CDR3 loop is CASRREGLSNTGELFF. The CDR3 coding sequence is TGTGCCAGCAGGAGGGAGGGACTGTCGAACACCGGGGAGCTGTTTTTT. Drawing the rest from reference TRBV2 and TRBJ2-2, the complete variable domain is EPEVTQTPSHQVTQMGQEVILRCVPISNHLYFYWYRQILGQKVEFLVSFYNNEISEKSEIFDDQFSVERPDGSNFTLKIRSTKLEDSAMYFCASRREGLSNTGELFFGEGSRLTVL.

The chain recombines TRBV7-9 with TRBJ1-6; TRBD1 is a possible D gene (5 bases). Germline loops: CDR1 SEHNR, CDR2 FQNEAQ (reference sequence). V was shortened by 3 bases and J by 0 bases, with 9 bases between the two germline ends. The CDR3 is 16 amino acids. CDR3 in DNA: TGTGCCAGCAGCTTCAGACAGAGCTCCTATAATTCACCCCTCCACTTT. Translating gives CASSFRQSSYNSPLHF.

The DNA of the CDR3 is TGTGCCAGCAGCCAAGGTCGGGGGAAAACTGAAGCTTTCTTT. Amino acids: CASSQGRGKTEAFF. The chain carries TRBV3-1 (or the pseudogene TRBV3-2) and TRBJ1-1, with D perhaps TRBD1 (5 bases). Trimming removed 1 base from V and 5 bases from J, with 11 bases in between. The V gene's germline CDR1 is LGHDT and CDR2 YNNKEL (reference sequence). The CDR3 totals 14 residues.

This chain joins TRBV12-5 and TRBJ1-5, with D tentatively TRBD1 (5 bases). Germline lookup yields CDR1 LGHNT and CDR2 FRNRAP. Trimming took 0 bases from V and 0 from J, leaving 12 bases between them. This CDR3 has 17 amino acids. CDR3 in amino acids: CASGLVVGHPSNQPQHF. The CDR3 DNA reads as TGTGCTAGTGGTTTGGTCGTCGGACACCCTAGCAATCAGCCCCAGCATTTT.

The chain recombines TRBV3-1 (or the pseudogene TRBV3-2) with TRBJ2-3, with TRBD2 matching over 11 bases. With V trimmed by 2 bases and J by 2 bases, 12 bases remained unmatched. The germline gives CDR1 LGHDT, CDR2 YNNKEL (reference sequence). The CDR3 extends over 19 amino acids. CDR3 sequence: CASSQWSSSGRKDTDTQYF. As DNA, the CDR3 is TGTGCCAGCAGCCAATGGAGCTCTAGCGGGAGGAAGGACACAGATACGCAGTATTTT.

The chain couples TRBV4-3 to TRBJ1-2, with 8 nucleotides matching TRBD1. The CDR3 consists of 15 residues. Trimming cost V 1 base and J 3 bases; bases outside gene matches: 4. The germline CDR1 and CDR2 sequences are LGHNA and YSLEER. CDR3 amino acids: CASSQASGQDYGYTF. DNA of the CDR3: TGCGCCAGCAGCCAAGCTTCGGGACAGGACTATGGCTACACCTTC.

The chain has TRBV5-1 and TRBJ1-3; 7 nucleotides line up with TRBD1. The J segment lost 4 bases and the V segment lost 4 bases, leaving 8 bases of the junction unmatched. Germline V CDR1 and CDR2: SGHRS, YFSETQ. The CDR3 runs 15 residues. CDR3 amino acids: CASSIRQGGGNTIYF. CDR3 DNA: TGCGCCAGCAGCATTCGACAGGGTGGAGGAAACACCATATATTTT.